Listed below are T cell receptor beta chains from one sample, sequenced in a study of T-cell memory formation after mild COVID-19. Using its own MiXCR run on the 5' RACE reads, TCRdb lists one record per CDR3 protein. Of about 410,000 distinct CDR3 sequences in the sample, about 22% were seen once. What was sequenced was PBMCs or a T cell subset sorted from them (not recorded which). These TCRs come from an adult woman who had mild COVID-19 (a few samples of this study predate the infection). Cell type and time point are not known. CDR3s include the opening cysteine and the closing phenylalanine or tryptophan. D genes are given only for firm matches. Only some rows state a clone size, as once, few, many or a class for expanded clones.

D gene: -
V gene: TRBV20-1
J gene: TRBJ2-7
clone size: -
CDR3 protein: CSARTKGSYEQYF
CDR3 DNA: TGCAGTGCTCGGACAAAGGGGAGTTACGAGCAGTACTTC

D gene: -
V gene: TRBV27
J gene: TRBJ2-2
clone size: -
CDR3 protein: CASSLSLGAHTGELFF
CDR3 DNA: TGTGCCAGCAGTTTATCATTGGGGGCACACACCGGGGAGCTGTTTTTT

D gene: TRBD2
V gene: TRBV7-2
J gene: TRBJ2-3
clone size: few
CDR3 protein: CASSSRAKAGVRDTQYF
CDR3 DNA: TGTGCCAGCAGCTCCCGGGCAAAAGCGGGGGTACGAGATACGCAGTATTTT

D gene: -
V gene: TRBV6-2/TRBV6-3
J gene: TRBJ2-5
clone size: -
CDR3 protein: CASFEGSRQETQYF
CDR3 DNA: TGTGCCAGCTTTGAGGGGTCCCGCCAAGAGACCCAGTACTTC

D gene: TRBD2
V gene: TRBV7-7
J gene: TRBJ2-1
clone size: few
CDR3 protein: CASSLREGSYNEQFF
CDR3 DNA: TGTGCTAGCAGCCTACGGGAGGGGTCCTACAATGAGCAGTTCTTC

D gene: -
V gene: TRBV24-1
J gene: TRBJ2-1
clone size: -
CDR3 protein: CATSEASISYNEQFF
CDR3 DNA: TGTGCCACCAGTGAAGCTAGCATCTCCTACAATGAGCAGTTCTTC

D gene: -
V gene: TRBV5-5
J gene: TRBJ1-2
clone size: -
CDR3 protein: CASSLRESYGYTF
CDR3 DNA: TGTGCCAGCAGCTTGCGGGAAAGCTATGGCTACACCTTC

D gene: -
V gene: TRBV11-1
J gene: TRBJ2-7
clone size: few
CDR3 protein: CASSLESQGNYEQYF
CDR3 DNA: TGTGCCAGCAGCTTAGAATCACAGGGTAACTACGAGCAGTACTTC

D gene: TRBD1
V gene: TRBV5-1
J gene: TRBJ1-2
clone size: few
CDR3 protein: CASSYTGEKYGYTF
CDR3 DNA: TGCGCCAGCAGCTATACAGGGGAAAAGTATGGCTACACCTTC

D gene: TRBD1
V gene: TRBV20-1
J gene: TRBJ1-1
clone size: -
CDR3 protein: CSAPALGQGILSFF
CDR3 DNA: TGCAGTGCTCCTGCGCTGGGACAGGGGATCTTGTCTTTCTTT

D gene: TRBD1
V gene: TRBV4-1
J gene: TRBJ2-7
clone size: -
CDR3 protein: CASSHVWEDRENYEQYF
CDR3 DNA: TGCGCCAGCAGCCACGTCTGGGAGGACAGGGAAAACTACGAGCAGTACTTC

D gene: -
V gene: TRBV5-4
J gene: TRBJ2-7
clone size: few
CDR3 protein: CASSSGAARPYEQYF
CDR3 DNA: TGTGCCAGCAGCTCCGGGGCAGCTCGTCCCTACGAGCAGTACTTC

D gene: TRBD1
V gene: TRBV28
J gene: TRBJ1-6
clone size: few
CDR3 protein: CASSRWDSHYNSPLHF
CDR3 DNA: TGTGCCAGCAGTCGTTGGGACAGCCATTATAATTCACCCCTCCACTTT

D gene: TRBD1
V gene: TRBV6-5
J gene: TRBJ1-2
clone size: few
CDR3 protein: CASRPGQGYYGYTF
CDR3 DNA: TGTGCCAGCAGGCCGGGACAGGGCTACTATGGCTACACCTTC

D gene: -
V gene: TRBV7-6
J gene: TRBJ2-1
clone size: -
CDR3 protein: CASSLLVGEQFF
CDR3 DNA: TGTGCCAGCAGCTTATTGGTAGGGGAGCAGTTCTTC

D gene: TRBD1
V gene: TRBV11-2
J gene: TRBJ2-7
clone size: few
CDR3 protein: CASSPQQGQYEQYF
CDR3 DNA: TGTGCCAGCAGTCCTCAACAGGGGCAATACGAGCAGTACTTC

D gene: -
V gene: TRBV7-9
J gene: TRBJ1-1
clone size: few
CDR3 protein: CASSFHGREAFF
CDR3 DNA: TGTGCCAGCAGCTTCCACGGGCGAGAAGCTTTCTTT

D gene: -
V gene: TRBV7-7
J gene: TRBJ2-2
clone size: few
CDR3 protein: CASSAGSRTGELFF
CDR3 DNA: TGTGCTAGCAGCGCAGGCTCCCGCACCGGGGAGCTGTTTTTT

D gene: -
V gene: TRBV5-4
J gene: TRBJ2-3
clone size: -
CDR3 protein: CASSLGGGYRTDTQYF
CDR3 DNA: TGTGCCAGCAGCTTAGGGGGGGGCTACCGCACAGATACGCAGTATTTT

D gene: -
V gene: TRBV27
J gene: TRBJ2-5
clone size: -
CDR3 protein: CASTPGLGGQETQYF
CDR3 DNA: TGTGCCAGCACCCCGGGGCTGGGAGGCCAAGAGACCCAGTACTTC

D gene: TRBD1
V gene: TRBV2
J gene: TRBJ2-7
clone size: -
CDR3 protein: CASGDREAYEQYF
CDR3 DNA: TGTGCCAGCGGGGACAGGGAGGCCTACGAGCAGTACTTC

D gene: -
V gene: TRBV4-3
J gene: TRBJ2-7
clone size: -
CDR3 protein: CASSQEGASFYEQYF
CDR3 DNA: TGCGCCAGCAGCCAAGAGGGCGCGAGCTTCTACGAGCAGTACTTC

D gene: -
V gene: TRBV6-5
J gene: TRBJ1-4
clone size: -
CDR3 protein: CASSYSPGDEKLFF
CDR3 DNA: TGTGCCAGCAGTTACTCGCCGGGAGATGAAAAACTGTTTTTT

D gene: TRBD1
V gene: TRBV27
J gene: TRBJ2-7
clone size: -
CDR3 protein: CASSSAATGVSEQYF
CDR3 DNA: TGTGCCAGCAGTTCCGCCGCGACAGGGGTTTCCGAGCAGTACTTC

D gene: TRBD2
V gene: TRBV29-1
J gene: TRBJ2-7
clone size: many
CDR3 protein: CSVGPIAGTSYEQYF
CDR3 DNA: TGCAGCGTTGGCCCAATAGCGGGGACTTCCTACGAGCAGTACTTC

D gene: -
V gene: TRBV27
J gene: TRBJ2-5
clone size: -
CDR3 protein: CASSKRQDLFTETQYF
CDR3 DNA: TGTGCCAGCAGTAAGAGACAGGACCTCTTCACTGAGACCCAGTACTTC

D gene: -
V gene: TRBV5-1
J gene: TRBJ2-1
clone size: -
CDR3 protein: CASSLGDLSYNEQFF
CDR3 DNA: TGCGCCAGCAGCTTGGGAGACCTCTCCTACAATGAGCAGTTCTTC

D gene: -
V gene: TRBV5-1
J gene: TRBJ2-2
clone size: few
CDR3 protein: CASSQSGEPNTGELFF
CDR3 DNA: TGCGCCAGCAGCCAATCAGGGGAGCCGAACACCGGGGAGCTGTTTTTT

D gene: TRBD2
V gene: TRBV20-1
J gene: TRBJ2-1
clone size: -
CDR3 protein: CSARDRTSGDYNEQFF
CDR3 DNA: TGCAGTGCTAGAGATCGTACTAGCGGGGACTACAATGAGCAGTTCTTC

D gene: -
V gene: TRBV7-9
J gene: TRBJ1-1
clone size: few
CDR3 protein: CASSLEHRGTEAFF
CDR3 DNA: TGTGCCAGCAGCTTAGAGCATCGGGGCACTGAAGCTTTCTTT

D gene: -
V gene: TRBV7-9
J gene: TRBJ2-1
clone size: -
CDR3 protein: CASSDRLNEQFF
CDR3 DNA: TGTGCCAGCAGCGACAGGTTGAATGAGCAGTTCTTC

D gene: TRBD2
V gene: TRBV12-3/TRBV12-4
J gene: TRBJ2-3
clone size: few
CDR3 protein: CASSLERGYTDTQYF
CDR3 DNA: TGTGCCAGCAGCTTAGAGCGGGGGTACACAGATACGCAGTATTTT

D gene: -
V gene: TRBV12-3/TRBV12-4
J gene: TRBJ2-2
clone size: many
CDR3 protein: CASSLGSGNTGELFF
CDR3 DNA: TGTGCCAGCAGTTTAGGATCAGGGAACACCGGGGAGCTGTTTTTT

D gene: -
V gene: TRBV4-3
J gene: TRBJ1-2
clone size: -
CDR3 protein: CASSQDEALGKGYTF
CDR3 DNA: TGCGCCAGCAGCCAAGATGAGGCCCTAGGGAAAGGCTACACCTTC

D gene: TRBD1
V gene: TRBV7-9
J gene: TRBJ2-7
clone size: few
CDR3 protein: CASSSNRGQDEQYF
CDR3 DNA: TGTGCCAGCAGCTCTAACAGGGGGCAGGACGAGCAGTACTTC

D gene: -
V gene: TRBV7-3
J gene: TRBJ1-1
clone size: -
CDR3 protein: CASSYGTSEAFF
CDR3 DNA: TGTGCCAGCAGCTACGGGACCTCTGAAGCTTTCTTT

D gene: TRBD2
V gene: TRBV20-1
J gene: TRBJ2-1
clone size: few
CDR3 protein: CSASGLAGGNEQFF
CDR3 DNA: TGCAGTGCTAGTGGACTAGCGGGAGGAAATGAGCAGTTCTTC

D gene: TRBD1
V gene: TRBV5-1
J gene: TRBJ2-5
clone size: many
CDR3 protein: CASSFGQGQETQYF
CDR3 DNA: TGTGCCAGCAGTTTTGGACAGGGACAAGAGACCCAGTACTTC

D gene: -
V gene: TRBV29-1
J gene: TRBJ2-1
clone size: -
CDR3 protein: CSVEDRVGKILNEQFF
CDR3 DNA: TGCAGCGTTGAAGACAGGGTTGGAAAAATTCTCAATGAGCAGTTCTTC

D gene: -
V gene: TRBV5-5
J gene: TRBJ2-7
clone size: -
CDR3 protein: CASSSPSGDEQYF
CDR3 DNA: TGTGCCAGCAGCTCTCCCTCGGGAGACGAGCAGTACTTC